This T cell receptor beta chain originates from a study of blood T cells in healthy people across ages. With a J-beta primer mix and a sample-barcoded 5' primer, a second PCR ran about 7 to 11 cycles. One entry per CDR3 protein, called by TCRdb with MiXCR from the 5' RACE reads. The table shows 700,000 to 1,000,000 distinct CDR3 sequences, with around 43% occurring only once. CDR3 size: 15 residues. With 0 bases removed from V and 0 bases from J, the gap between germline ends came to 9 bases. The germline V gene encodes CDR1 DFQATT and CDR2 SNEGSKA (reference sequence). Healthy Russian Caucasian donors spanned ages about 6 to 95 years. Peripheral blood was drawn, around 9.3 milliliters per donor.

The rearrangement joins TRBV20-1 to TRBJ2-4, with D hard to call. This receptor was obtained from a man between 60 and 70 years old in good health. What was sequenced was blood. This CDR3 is CSARDRLLAKNIQYF. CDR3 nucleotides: TGCAGTGCTAGAGATCGTCTGCTAGCCAAAAACATTCAGTACTTC.